These 22 T cell receptor beta chains originate from one sample sequenced in a study of T cell responses to AZD1222 COVID-19 vaccine. Libraries were prepared by immunoSEQ multiplex PCR; TCRdb keeps only in-frame clonotypes and omits some of them. The sample lists over 120,000 clones; roughly 92% were seen once. Here the sequenced sample was peripheral blood, taken on day 0 of AZD1222 vaccination. The receptors originated from an adult in good health.

V usage is TRBV7-3 and J usage is TRBJ2-3, with 9 nucleotides matching TRBD2. Trimming took 3 bases from V and 1 from J; bases not matched to a gene: 5. Germline CDR1 and CDR2: SGHTA and FQGTGA. There are 16 residues in the CDR3. The CDR3 DNA reads TGTGCCAGCAGCTTCGCGGGAGGGCCTGGCACAGATACGCAGTATTTT. Its translation is CASSFAGGPGTDTQYF.

The V call is TRBV9, the J call TRBJ1-2; the match to TRBD1 covers 7 bases. The germline V gene encodes CDR1 SGDLS and CDR2 YYNGEE. After removal of 2 bases from V and 6 bases from J, the junction contained 10 bases not matched to a gene. This CDR3 spans 15 amino acids. The CDR3 sequence: CASSVFPGTADGYTF. The CDR3 DNA reads as TGTGCCAGCAGCGTTTTCCCCGGGACAGCAGATGGCTACACCTTC.

V gene TRBV15 combines with J gene TRBJ2-7; 11 bases align to TRBD1. The J segment lost 4 bases and the V segment lost 3 bases, leaving 5 bases of the junction unmatched. The CDR3 is 15 residues long. The germline CDR1 and CDR2 sequences are LNHNV and YYDKDF (reference sequence). CDR3 DNA: TGTGCCACCAGCAGGGACGGACAGGGGGCTTACGAGCAGTACTTC. It encodes CATSRDGQGAYEQYF. Full variable domain (rest looked up from reference TRBV15 and TRBJ2-7): DAMVIQNPRYQVTQFGKPVTLSCSQTLNHNVMYWYQQKSSQAPKLLFHYYDKDFNNEADTPDNFQSRRPNTSFCFLDIRSPGLGDTAMYLCATSRDGQGAYEQYFGPGTRLTVT.

The chain employs TRBV7-6 and TRBJ2-2; D is ambiguous. The CDR3 is made up of 16 amino acids. Germline CDR1 SGHVS, CDR2 FNYEAQ. The V gene lost 2 bases and the J gene lost 0 bases, with 10 bases spanning the gap. Here the CDR3 DNA reads TGTGCCAGCAGCTTAACTGGCGCGGCGAACACCGGGGAGCTGTTTTTT. It is translated as CASSLTGAANTGELFF.

The genes are TRBV3-1 (or the pseudogene TRBV3-2) and TRBJ2-4; TRBD2 matches at 14 bases. With 4 bases clipped from V and 10 bases from J, the junction kept 12 bases outside the gene matches. This CDR3 has 17 residues. Germline lookup yields CDR1 LGHDT and CDR2 YNNKEL (reference sequence). CDR3 in DNA: TGTGCCAGCAGCCCTTCGGGACTAGCGGGAGTGTTTCCTATTCAGTACTTC. It codes for CASSPSGLAGVFPIQYF.

The gene calls are TRBV2 and TRBJ2-3; the match to TRBD2 covers 7 bases. The CDR3 is made up of 15 amino acids. J was trimmed by 2 bases and V by 5 bases; bases with no gene match: 7. CDR1 is SNHLY, CDR2 FYNNEI, per germline. The CDR3 reads CASSQLAGTTDTQYF. The CDR3, as DNA: TGTGCCAGCAGTCAATTAGCGGGTACCACAGATACGCAGTATTTT.

V and J are TRBV2 and TRBJ1-5; TRBD1 is a possible D gene (5 bases). Germline V gene lookup returns CDR1 SNHLY and CDR2 FYNNEI. The CDR3 contains 14 residues. The V gene lost 3 bases and the J gene lost 1 base, with 7 bases spanning the gap. Here the CDR3 reads CASSDGTSNQPQHF. CDR3 bases: TGTGCCAGCAGTGACGGGACCAGCAATCAGCCCCAGCATTTT.

This clone appeared a few times. The genes are TRBV3-1 (or the pseudogene TRBV3-2) and TRBJ1-2; 10 positions agree with TRBD1. The CDR3 is 14 amino acids. The V gene end was trimmed by 6 bases and the J gene end by 7 bases; junction bases not matched to a gene: 8. Looked up from germline, CDR1 is LGHDT and CDR2 is YNNKEL (reference sequence). In DNA form, the CDR3 reads TGTGCCAGCAGAACCGGGACAGGGGACTCTGGCTACACCTTC. Its translation: CASRTGTGDSGYTF.

The V call is TRBV7-2, the J call TRBJ2-5; D unresolved. CDR1 is SGHTA and CDR2 is FQGNSA in the germline V gene. V dropped 0 bases and J dropped 5 bases, with 16 bases sitting between them. The CDR3 consists of 16 residues. CDR3 nucleotides: TGTGCCAGCAGCTTAGCGGTACGACTGGATAGGGAGACCCAGTACTTC. The encoded protein is CASSLAVRLDRETQYF.

The chain joins TRBV15 to TRBJ1-1; D gene ambiguous. From germline, CDR1 is LNHNV and CDR2 YYDKDF (reference sequence). The CDR3 runs to 14 residues. The V end was cut by 1 base, the J end by 0 bases, with 6 bases between. CDR3 in DNA: TGTGCCACCAGCAGAGGAGCTCTGAACACTGAAGCTTTCTTT. Translating gives CATSRGALNTEAFF.

This clone was observed once. The chain has TRBV5-4 and TRBJ1-1; D uncertain. The CDR3 consists of 17 residues. In germline, CDR1 is SGHNT, CDR2 YYREEE (reference sequence). V gave up 3 bases and J gave up 2 bases, with 20 bases separating them. The DNA of the CDR3 is TGTGCCAGCAGCTGGAAGCCGGGTCGAGCGGCTAACACTGAAGCTTTCTTT. This translates into CASSWKPGRAANTEAFF.

This rearrangement joins TRBV7-9 to TRBJ1-2, with TRBD1 matching over 7 bases. CDR1 and CDR2 (germline): SEHNR, FQNEAQ (reference sequence). V was clipped by 5 bases and J by 2 bases; unmatched bases: 2. The CDR3 is 13 residues long. The CDR3 nucleotides are TGTGCCAGCAGCCCACAGGGGAACTATGGCTACACCTTC. Translation gives CASSPQGNYGYTF.

The chain recombines TRBV5-1 with TRBJ2-1; 9 bases are a match to TRBD2. Germline lookup yields CDR1 SGHRS and CDR2 YFSETQ. The J segment lost 0 bases and the V segment lost 0 bases, leaving 13 bases of the junction unmatched. There are 20 residues in the CDR3. In DNA, the CDR3 is TGCGCCAGCAGCTTGGTTCCAGCGGGAGGCCCGGGGGGCTCCTACAATGAGCAGTTCTTC. It specifies CASSLVPAGGPGGSYNEQFF.

The chain uses TRBV9 and TRBJ1-4; TRBD1 agrees at 9 bases. V lost 0 bases, J lost 9 bases, and 12 bases stayed unmatched. This CDR3 is built from 17 residues. The V gene's germline CDR1 is SGDLS and CDR2 YYNGEE. The CDR3 spells CASSVGDRVPEGKKLFF. The CDR3 DNA sequence: TGTGCCAGCAGCGTAGGGGACAGGGTGCCGGAAGGTAAAAAACTGTTTTTT.

The gene calls are TRBV6-5 and TRBJ1-5; 7 bases align to TRBD1. Germline V CDR1 and CDR2: MNHEY, SVGAGI. Trimming removed 0 bases from V and 12 bases from J; junction bases left unmatched: 11. This CDR3 has 15 amino acids. The CDR3 is CASSYSGQPWGCQHF. CDR3 in DNA: TGTGCCAGCAGTTACTCGGGACAGCCCTGGGGTTGCCAGCATTTT.

The chain links TRBV9 to TRBJ2-7; D gene ambiguous. The germline CDR1 and CDR2 sequences are SGDLS and YYNGEE. V shed 0 bases and J shed 2 bases, with 9 bases lying between them. The CDR3 totals 14 residues. The CDR3 region has the DNA TGTGCCAGCAGCGTAGAGGACCTGCCCTACGAGCAGTACTTC. It translates to CASSVEDLPYEQYF.

The rearrangement links TRBV6-1 to TRBJ1-5; 7 bases map to TRBD1. The trim removed 3 bases at V and 5 bases at J, leaving 7 bases unmatched. The CDR3 has 15 residues. Germline lookup yields CDR1 MNHNS and CDR2 SASEGT. CDR3 protein: CASSDANRGYQPQHF. As DNA, the CDR3 is TGTGCCAGCAGTGACGCAAACAGGGGTTATCAGCCCCAGCATTTT.

V gene TRBV12-5 combines with J gene TRBJ2-2; no clear D. This CDR3 contains 12 residues. The germline V gene has CDR1 LGHNT and CDR2 FRNRAP. With 1 base removed from V and 5 bases from J, the gap between germline ends came to 2 bases. CDR3 bases: TGTGCTAGTGGTTTGGCAACCGGGGAGCTGTTTTTT. It is translated as CASGLATGELFF.

V and J are TRBV6-2 or TRBV6-3 and TRBJ1-4; possible D gene TRBD1, 5 bases. V lost 2 bases and J lost 7, with 8 bases in between. Germline CDR1 and CDR2: MNHEY and SVGEGT. The length of the CDR3 is 13 residues. The CDR3 spells CASSYGGGEKLFF. In DNA, the CDR3 is TGTGCCAGCAGTTACGGGGGAGGTGAAAAACTGTTTTTT.

The chain has TRBV5-1 and TRBJ2-7, with 10 bases lining up with TRBD1. With 2 bases clipped from V and 4 bases from J, the junction kept 3 bases outside the gene matches. This CDR3 spans 14 amino acids. Germline values: CDR1 SGHRS, CDR2 YFSETQ. The chain's CDR3 is CASSFPGQGYEQYF. The CDR3 DNA reads TGCGCCAGCAGCTTTCCGGGACAGGGGTACGAGCAGTACTTC.

The chain employs TRBV6-1 and TRBJ1-6, with D uncertain. From germline, CDR1 is MNHNS and CDR2 SASEGT. Between the trimmed V and J ends, which lost 5 bases and 1 base, there was a span of 6 bases. The length of the CDR3 is 14 residues. The CDR3 sequence is CASSFNSYNSPLHF. Written as DNA, the CDR3 is TGTGCCAGCAGTTTCAATTCCTATAATTCACCCCTCCACTTT.

This clone was seen only a few times. CDR3 coding DNA: TGTGCCTGGAGTGTCTACAATGAGCAGTTCTTC. Translation: CAWSVYNEQFF. The V call is TRBV30, the J call TRBJ2-1; D gene unclear. The CDR3 length is 11 residues. The ends were cut back, 0 bases at V and 3 bases at J, with 0 bases in the middle. Germline CDR1 is GTSNPN and CDR2 is SVGIG (reference sequence).